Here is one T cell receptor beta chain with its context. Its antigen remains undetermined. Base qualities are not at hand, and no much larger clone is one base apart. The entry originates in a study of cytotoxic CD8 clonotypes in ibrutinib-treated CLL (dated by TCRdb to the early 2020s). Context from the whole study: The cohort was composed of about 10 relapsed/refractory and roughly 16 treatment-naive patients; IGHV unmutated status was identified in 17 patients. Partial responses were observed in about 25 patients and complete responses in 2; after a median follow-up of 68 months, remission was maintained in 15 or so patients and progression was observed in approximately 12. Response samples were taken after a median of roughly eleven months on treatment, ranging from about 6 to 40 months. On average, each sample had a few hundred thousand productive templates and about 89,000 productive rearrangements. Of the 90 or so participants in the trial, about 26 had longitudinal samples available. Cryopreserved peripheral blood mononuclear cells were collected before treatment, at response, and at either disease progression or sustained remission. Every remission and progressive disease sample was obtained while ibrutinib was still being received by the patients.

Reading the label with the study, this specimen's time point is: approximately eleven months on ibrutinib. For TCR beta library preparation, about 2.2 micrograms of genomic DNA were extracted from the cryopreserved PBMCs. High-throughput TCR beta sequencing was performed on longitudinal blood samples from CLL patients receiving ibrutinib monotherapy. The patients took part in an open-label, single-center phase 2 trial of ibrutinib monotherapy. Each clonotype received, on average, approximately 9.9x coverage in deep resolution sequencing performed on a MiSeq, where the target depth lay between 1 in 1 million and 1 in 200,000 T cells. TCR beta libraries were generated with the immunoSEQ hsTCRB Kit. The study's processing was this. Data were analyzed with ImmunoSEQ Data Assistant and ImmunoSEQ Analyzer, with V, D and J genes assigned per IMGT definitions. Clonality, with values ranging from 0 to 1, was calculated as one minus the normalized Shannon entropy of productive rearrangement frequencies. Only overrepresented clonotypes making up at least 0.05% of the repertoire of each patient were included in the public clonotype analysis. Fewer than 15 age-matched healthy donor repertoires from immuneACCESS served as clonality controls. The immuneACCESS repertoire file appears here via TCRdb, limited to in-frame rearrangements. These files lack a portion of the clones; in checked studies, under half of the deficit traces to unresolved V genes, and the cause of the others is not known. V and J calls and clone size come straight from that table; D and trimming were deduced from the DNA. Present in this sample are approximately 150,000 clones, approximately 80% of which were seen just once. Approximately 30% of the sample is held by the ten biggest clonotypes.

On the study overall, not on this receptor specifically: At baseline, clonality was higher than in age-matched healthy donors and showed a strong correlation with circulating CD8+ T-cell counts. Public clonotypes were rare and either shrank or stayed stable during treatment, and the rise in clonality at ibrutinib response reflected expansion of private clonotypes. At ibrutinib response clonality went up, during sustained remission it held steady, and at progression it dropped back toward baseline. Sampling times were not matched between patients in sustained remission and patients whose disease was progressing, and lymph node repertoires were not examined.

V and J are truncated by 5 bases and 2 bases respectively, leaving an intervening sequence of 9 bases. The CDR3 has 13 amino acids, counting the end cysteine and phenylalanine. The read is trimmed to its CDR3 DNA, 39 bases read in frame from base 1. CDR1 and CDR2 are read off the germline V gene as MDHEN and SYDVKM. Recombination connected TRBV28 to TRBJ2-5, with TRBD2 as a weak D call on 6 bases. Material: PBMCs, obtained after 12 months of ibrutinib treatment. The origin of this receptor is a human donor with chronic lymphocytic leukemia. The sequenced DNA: TGTGCCAGCAGTCCTGGGACTCAAGAGACCCAGTACTTC. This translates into CASSPGTQETQYF.